The rows below give T cell receptor beta chains drawn from one sample of a study of T-cell reconstitution after alpha-beta-depleted transplantation in children. TCRdb reanalysed the PCR reads using MiXCR and keeps one entry per CDR3 protein. Of about 230,000 distinct CDR3 sequences in the sample, 7.5% to 10% were seen once. This specimen was PBMCs from the stem cell graft donor, taken from the stem cell graft. The receptor set was obtained from a human donor who donated a stem cell graft to a child with SCID. CDR3s include the opening cysteine and the closing phenylalanine or tryptophan. The D gene is left open where the match is weak. The size of a clone is reported for some rows only, either as once, few or many, or as a class for expanded clones.

j_call v_call clone_size d_call cdr3_nt cdr3_aa
TRBJ1-1 TRBV7-9 many NA TGTGCCAGCAGTTCGAACACTGAAGCTTTCTTT CASSSNTEAFF
TRBJ2-2 TRBV24-1 NA NA TGTGCCACTAGTGACCCGCCATGGTACAGGACCGGGGAGCTGTTTTTT CATSDPPWYRTGELFF
TRBJ2-7 TRBV20-1 few NA TGCAGTGCTAGAATAGCCTACGAGCAGTACTTC CSARIAYEQYF
TRBJ2-3 TRBV20-1 NA NA TGCAGTGCGGAGCAGGGCGCAAAAAGGAGCACAGATACGCAGTATTTT CSAEQGAKRSTDTQYF
TRBJ2-1 TRBV10-3 many TRBD2 TGTGCCATCAGTGAGAGCCTAGCGGGGTACAATGAGCAGTTCTTC CAISESLAGYNEQFF
TRBJ2-1 TRBV7-9 NA TRBD1 TGTGCCAGCAGCCGAGGGCAGGGGGCGATCAATGAGCAGTTCTTC CASSRGQGAINEQFF
TRBJ1-4 TRBV11-1 many NA TGTGCCAGCAGCCCCTGGGTCCTAAAAAACCCTGGGGCCCATAATGAAAAACTGTTTTTT CASSPWVLKNPGAHNEKLFF
TRBJ2-3 TRBV7-3 many NA TGTGCCAGCAGCTTAACTGGCGGGGGCACAGATACGCAGTATTTT CASSLTGGGTDTQYF
TRBJ2-4 TRBV5-1 many NA TGCGCCAGCAGCTTGATCGGAGGGGATGGGGCCAAAAACATTCAGTACTTC CASSLIGGDGAKNIQYF
TRBJ1-1 TRBV10-3 NA TRBD1 TGTGCCATCAGGGGGGACAGGGGGCGCGACACTGAAGCTTTCTTT CAIRGDRGRDTEAFF
TRBJ1-5 TRBV20-1 many NA TGCAGCGGGACCTATAGCAATCAGCCCCAGCATTTT CSGTYSNQPQHF